Below, 31 T cell receptor beta chains from the same sample are listed, as sequenced in a study of shared clonotypes between healthy human individuals (dated by TCRdb to about 2020). To prepare the library, the immunoSEQ multiplex PCR assay was applied. TCRdb limited this immuneACCESS table to in-frame rearrangements with V and J called. A share of clones is missing; checked studies link under half to unresolved V genes, and the rest is unexplained. The sample table records roughly 2 million clones; about 95% of these occur just once. The ten largest clones represent roughly 1% of the sample. CD8 naive samples were obtained by positive selection for CCR7 among CD45RO-negative cells, yielding a CD45RA+CCR7+ population from which TemRA cells were excluded. The sequenced material came from naive CD8+ T cells sorted from blood. Taken with the paper, the label for cell subset or site translates to: CD45RA+CCR7+. All receptors come from a man aged 18 to 29 in good health.

The gene calls are TRBV6-6 and TRBJ1-1; weak D call: TRBD1 (5 bases). The V gene's germline CDR1 is MNHNY and CDR2 SVGAGI (reference sequence). Trimming cost V 4 bases and J 5 bases, with 11 bases left between them. This CDR3 contains 13 residues. The CDR3 bases are TGTGCCAGCAGTTGGGGGACGGCGACTGAAGCTTTCTTT. Amino acid sequence: CASSWGTATEAFF.

The chain uses TRBV10-2 and TRBJ2-1; 10 bases agree with TRBD2. The V gene's germline CDR1 is WSHSY and CDR2 SAAADI. The CDR3 length is 16 residues. With 6 bases clipped from V and 2 bases from J, the junction kept 7 bases outside the gene matches. The chain's CDR3 is CASSAGLAETYNEQFF. The CDR3 DNA is TGCGCCAGCAGCGCCGGACTAGCGGAGACCTACAATGAGCAGTTCTTC.

This sequence joins TRBV19 and TRBJ2-7, with a weak D call TRBD1 (5 bases). V shed 3 bases and J shed 3 bases, with 15 bases lying between them. Per the germline V gene, CDR1 is LNHDA and CDR2 is SQIVND (reference sequence). This CDR3 contains 15 residues. DNA of the CDR3: TGTGCCAGTAGTATTGGCCAGGGAAGCCTCTACGAGCAGTACTTC. It is translated as CASSIGQGSLYEQYF.

V gene TRBV27 combines with J gene TRBJ1-2; a possible D gene is TRBD1 (6 bases). The germline CDR1 and CDR2 sequences are MNHEY and SMNVEV (reference sequence). V dropped 3 bases and J dropped 7 bases, with 15 bases sitting between them. The CDR3 sequence is 14 residues long. In DNA, the CDR3 is TGTGCCAGCAGTTTTCAAGGGGGGATGGGTGGCTACACCTTC. This gives the protein CASSFQGGMGGYTF.

The rearrangement uses TRBV15 and TRBJ2-3, with TRBD1 as a possible D gene (5 bases). Germline V gene sequence: CDR1 LNHNV, CDR2 YYDKDF (reference sequence). The CDR3 covers 13 residues. V lost 7 bases and J 2 bases, leaving 10 bases between the germline ends. The chain's CDR3 is CATKQDTTDTQYF. The CDR3 DNA reads as TGTGCCACCAAACAGGACACCACAGATACGCAGTATTTT.

The chain combines TRBV7-9 with TRBJ2-7; D is possibly TRBD1 (6 bases). The V end lost 5 bases, the J end lost 6 bases, and 14 bases lay between the germline ends. Germline V gene sequence: CDR1 SEHNR, CDR2 FQNEAQ (reference sequence). The CDR3 spans 13 residues. CDR3 nucleotide sequence: TGTGCCAGCAGCGATGGGACACAACTCGAGCAGTACTTC. Its translation: CASSDGTQLEQYF.

The chain is built from TRBV9 and TRBJ2-1; 9 bases are shared with TRBD2. Germline CDR1 and CDR2: SGDLS and YYNGEE. This CDR3 is 17 amino acids long. Trimming cost V 0 bases and J 4 bases; bases outside gene matches: 8. The CDR3 nucleotides are TGTGCCAGCAGCGTAGTTGCGGGAGGGCCGGAGTACAATGAGCAGTTCTTC. It translates to CASSVVAGGPEYNEQFF. Together with reference TRBV9 and TRBJ2-1, the CDR3 gives the full variable domain: DSGVTQTPKHLITATGQRVTLRCSPRSGDLSVYWYQQSLDQGLQFLIQYYNGEERAKGNILERFSAQQFPDLHSELNLSSLELGDSALYFCASSVVAGGPEYNEQFFGPGTRLTVL.

This chain uses TRBV14 with TRBJ2-7; D is uncertain. This CDR3 region has 14 residues. V lost 0 bases and J lost 1, with 7 bases in between. The germline CDR1 and CDR2 sequences are SGHDN and FVKESK. The CDR3 region is CASSQEPGSYEQYF. The CDR3, as DNA: TGTGCCAGCAGCCAAGAGCCTGGATCCTACGAGCAGTACTTC.

V gene TRBV2 combines with J gene TRBJ1-1; no definite D call. In germline, CDR1 is SNHLY, CDR2 FYNNEI. Trimming cost V 6 bases and J 1 base, with 9 bases left between them. This CDR3 contains 13 residues. CDR3 sequence reads: CASRRTGNTEAFF. CDR3 nucleotides: TGTGCCAGCAGGCGGACCGGGAACACTGAAGCTTTCTTT.

This clone was picked up one time. The rearrangement joins TRBV7-9 to TRBJ1-3; D is undetermined. The CDR3 length is 15 residues. The V gene lost 5 bases and the J gene lost 0 bases, with 11 bases spanning the gap. From germline, CDR1 is SEHNR and CDR2 FQNEAQ (reference sequence). DNA of the CDR3: TGTGCCAGCAGCCAAGACTCGAGCTCTGGAAACACCATATATTTT. It encodes CASSQDSSSGNTIYF.

Notes on this clone: Within the sample, other DNA sequences also encode this same CDR3. The chain has TRBV6-1 and TRBJ2-7; TRBD1 matches at 9 bases. This CDR3 region has 15 residues. Germline V gives CDR1 MNHNS, CDR2 SASEGT. Unmatched junction bases numbered 7, after V lost 3 bases and J lost 4 bases. The DNA for the CDR3 is TGTGCCAGCAGTGAGGATTCCGGGACAGGGTACGAGCAGTACTTC. Amino acid sequence: CASSEDSGTGYEQYF.

The rearrangement links TRBV13 to TRBJ2-5; 14 bases agree with TRBD2. Germline V lookup: CDR1 PRHDT, CDR2 FYEKMQ (reference sequence). V shed 3 bases, J shed 5 bases, and the junction held 5 bases outside the gene matches. The CDR3 is 16 amino acids. CDR3 region: CASSLTGLAGEETQYF. The CDR3 DNA reads TGTGCCAGCAGCTTGACGGGACTAGCGGGAGAGGAGACCCAGTACTTC.

The chain recombines TRBV7-9 with TRBJ2-1; D ambiguous. The CDR3 covers 14 residues. The V end was cut by 5 bases, the J end by 3 bases, with 11 bases between. Germline assignment: CDR1 SEHNR and CDR2 FQNEAQ (reference sequence). The CDR3 nucleotides are TGTGCCAGCAGCCCCCCGTCGGACTACAATGAGCAGTTCTTC. Protein: CASSPPSDYNEQFF. The complete variable domain, with remaining parts taken from reference TRBV7-9 and TRBJ2-1, reads DTGVSQNPRHKITKRGQNVTFRCDPISEHNRLYWYRQTLGQGPEFLTYFQNEAQLEKSRLLSDRFSAERPKGSFSTLEIQRTEQGDSAMYLCASSPPSDYNEQFFGPGTRLTVL.

The V call is TRBV27, the J call TRBJ2-1; possibly TRBD1 or TRBD2 for D (5 bases each). The germline V gene encodes CDR1 MNHEY and CDR2 SMNVEV (reference sequence). The germline V and J ends were trimmed by 0 bases and 6 bases, with 15 bases remaining between them. CDR3 length: 16 residues. The CDR3 DNA reads as TGTGCCAGCAGTTTATCGTTGGGGGAGTTCTCCAATGAGCAGTTCTTC. This translates into CASSLSLGEFSNEQFF.

The chain is built from TRBV13 and TRBJ1-2, with 8 nucleotides matching TRBD1. The V gene's germline CDR1 is PRHDT and CDR2 FYEKMQ (reference sequence). The CDR3 is made up of 13 amino acids. The junction had 7 bases not matched to a gene; V was cut back by 5 bases and J by 8 bases. The CDR3 DNA sequence: TGTGCCAGCAGCCCCGGACAGGGTAGAGGCTACACCTTC. Its translation is CASSPGQGRGYTF.

The count of this clone is one. The V and J genes are TRBV5-1 and TRBJ2-5; D is ambiguous. Germline V gene data show CDR1 as SGHRS and CDR2 as YFSETQ. The CDR3 consists of 15 residues. V lost 0 bases and J 5 bases, leaving 14 bases between the germline ends. The CDR3 nucleotides read TGCGCCAGCAGCTTGGAAGGCAACTTGGGGGAGACCCAGTACTTC. Protein sequence: CASSLEGNLGETQYF.

With regard to this clone: Being one base from a much bigger clone, this may be a read error. Additional DNA sequences in this sample encode the identical CDR3. The rearrangement links TRBV5-6 to TRBJ1-1; D remains unclear. V lost 0 bases and J lost 1, with 4 bases in between. This CDR3 contains 13 residues. Germline values: CDR1 SGHDT, CDR2 YYEEEE. For the CDR3, the DNA is TGTGCCAGCAGCTTGGAAGAGAACACTGAAGCTTTCTTT. It codes for CASSLEENTEAFF.

V gene TRBV2 combines with J gene TRBJ2-5, with D unresolved. The V and J ends lost 0 bases and 2 bases respectively, with 16 bases between them. This CDR3 is built from 17 residues. Germline V gene sequence: CDR1 SNHLY, CDR2 FYNNEI. The CDR3 region has the DNA TGTGCCAGCAGTGAAGCGCTTGGCAGCGTGTCGCAAGAGACCCAGTACTTC. This translates into CASSEALGSVSQETQYF.

The chain joins TRBV19 to TRBJ2-7; 7 bases are shared with TRBD2. The length of the CDR3 is 14 residues. The germline V gene encodes CDR1 LNHDA and CDR2 SQIVND (reference sequence). V was clipped by 3 bases and J by 3 bases; unmatched bases: 5. The CDR3 nucleotides are TGTGCCAGTAGTATGGGATGGGGGGGCTACGAGCAGTACTTC. Protein product: CASSMGWGGYEQYF. The full variable domain, with the rest looked up from reference TRBV19 and TRBJ2-7, is DGGITQSPKYLFRKEGQNVTLSCEQNLNHDAMYWYRQDPGQGLRLIYYSQIVNDFQKGDIAEGYSVSREKKESFPLTVTSAQKNPTAFYLCASSMGWGGYEQYFGPGTRLTVT.

This clone was seen a single time. V gene TRBV28 combines with J gene TRBJ2-7; perhaps D is TRBD1 or TRBD2 (6 bases each). V gave up 10 bases and J gave up 5 bases, with 18 bases separating them. This CDR3 is built from 13 residues. CDR1 is MDHEN, CDR2 SYDVKM, per germline. CDR3 sequence (DNA): TGTGCCACCAGGGTCGGGGGCTTCAACGAGCAGTACTTC. Amino acids: CATRVGGFNEQYF.

The V call is TRBV7-2, the J call TRBJ2-3; 10 positions agree with TRBD2. From germline, CDR1 is SGHTA and CDR2 FQGNSA. V was pared by 3 bases and J by 2 bases, with 2 bases of the junction left unmatched. The length of the CDR3 is 15 residues. The CDR3: CASSLGLANTDTQYF. The CDR3 DNA sequence: TGTGCCAGCAGCTTGGGACTAGCGAACACAGATACGCAGTATTTT.

About this clone: The sample has other DNA sequences that encode this CDR3 too. This chain connects TRBV28 to TRBJ2-2; D gene unclear. This CDR3 has 11 amino acids. Per the germline V gene, CDR1 is MDHEN and CDR2 is SYDVKM. V dropped 6 bases and J dropped 3 bases, with 2 bases sitting between them. For the CDR3, the DNA is TGTGCCAGCAGCTACACCGGGGAGCTGTTTTTT. Protein product: CASSYTGELFF.

This clone has only one observation. The chain has TRBV7-9 and TRBJ2-2; 11 bases agree with TRBD1. Germline CDR1 reads SEHNR; CDR2 reads FQNEAQ (reference sequence). This CDR3 comprises 16 residues. The V and J ends lost 5 bases and 4 bases, in that order; junction bases with no gene match: 6. The CDR3 is CASSPPGTGGTGELFF. In nucleotides, the CDR3 is TGTGCCAGCAGCCCGCCAGGGACAGGGGGCACCGGGGAGCTGTTTTTT.

This chain joins TRBV10-2 and TRBJ1-5; D is possibly TRBD1 (6 bases). Trimming removed 0 bases at V and 3 bases at J, with 12 bases between. The CDR3 runs 16 residues. Germline lookup yields CDR1 WSHSY and CDR2 SAAADI. CDR3 in amino acids: CASSESTGPYNQPQHF. CDR3 sequence (DNA): TGCGCCAGCAGTGAGTCGACAGGCCCATACAATCAGCCCCAGCATTTT.

The chain links TRBV7-9 to TRBJ2-5, with D tentatively TRBD1 or TRBD2 (5 bases each). Trimming pared 5 bases from V and 2 bases from J, leaving 15 bases between. The CDR3 has 15 amino acids. Germline loops: CDR1 SEHNR, CDR2 FQNEAQ (reference sequence). CDR3 sequence reads: CASSAPRDGQETQYF. The CDR3 DNA sequence: TGTGCCAGCAGCGCCCCCCGGGACGGACAAGAGACCCAGTACTTC.

The rearrangement joins TRBV30 to TRBJ2-7, with D tentatively TRBD1 or TRBD2 (6 bases each). With 0 bases removed from V and 5 bases from J, the gap between germline ends came to 14 bases. CDR3 length equals 14 residues. CDR1 and CDR2 from the germline V gene are GTSNPN and SVGIG (reference sequence). The CDR3 DNA follows: TGTGCCTGGAGTGTAGGGGGGAATTCGGACGAGCAGTACTTC. The encoded protein is CAWSVGGNSDEQYF.

The chain links TRBV7-8 to TRBJ2-7, with 16 nucleotides matching TRBD2. The CDR3 totals 16 residues. With 4 bases clipped from V and 6 bases from J, the junction kept 6 bases outside the gene matches. The V gene's germline CDR1 is SGHVS and CDR2 FQNEAQ. CDR3 sequence: CASSWGLAGGLTEQYF. The CDR3 nucleotides are TGTGCCAGCAGCTGGGGACTAGCGGGAGGGCTTACCGAGCAGTACTTC.

This clone was detected only once. The chain carries TRBV5-1 and TRBJ2-7; 11 nucleotides align to TRBD1. CDR1 SGHRS and CDR2 YFSETQ come from the germline V gene. The junction had 7 bases not matched to a gene; V was cut back by 6 bases and J by 5 bases. This CDR3 contains 14 residues. CDR3 sequence reads: CASTAGTGGDEQYF. The CDR3 DNA follows: TGCGCCAGCACCGCCGGGACAGGGGGTGACGAGCAGTACTTC.

V gene TRBV19 combines with J gene TRBJ2-7; tentative D call: TRBD1 (6 bases). Germline V CDR1 and CDR2: LNHDA, SQIVND (reference sequence). The CDR3 runs to 15 residues. V was clipped by 5 bases and J by 5 bases, with 19 bases between them. The CDR3 sequence: CASSPLDSLYDEQYF. The CDR3, as DNA: TGTGCCAGTAGTCCCTTGGACAGCCTGTACGACGAGCAGTACTTC.

The chain is built from TRBV19 and TRBJ2-1, with TRBD2 matching over 7 bases. Germline CDR1 is LNHDA and CDR2 is SQIVND (reference sequence). The CDR3 covers 15 residues. Trimming took 2 bases from V and 5 from J; bases not matched to a gene: 6. The CDR3 spells CASSILLAENNEQFF. DNA of the CDR3: TGTGCCAGTAGTATACTCCTAGCGGAGAACAATGAGCAGTTCTTC.

The chain's CDR3 is CASSQDRGLAGGPYEQYF. In DNA, the CDR3 is TGCGCCAGCAGCCAAGATAGGGGACTAGCGGGAGGGCCCTACGAGCAGTACTTC. The chain links TRBV4-1 to TRBJ2-7, with 16 bases fitting TRBD2. The CDR3 loop spans 18 amino acids. Germline V CDR1 and CDR2: MGHRA, YSYEKL. The V gene end was trimmed by 0 bases and the J gene end by 2 bases; junction bases not matched to a gene: 4.